This T cell receptor (beta chain) stems from a study of blood T cell repertoires in COVID-19. On the study more broadly: Donors in the United States, Italy and Spain gave samples during acute or convalescent COVID-19. T cells, B-cell-depleted T cells, or PBMCs supplied cDNA or gDNA.

In germline, CDR1 is KGHSH, CDR2 LQKENI. This CDR3 contains 13 residues. The junction had 2 bases not matched to a gene; V was cut back by 3 bases and J by 8 bases. Authors' analysis steps: Nucleated cell number was recorded as an estimate derived from reference gene primer amplification. Data came from immunoSEQ multiplex PCR; TCRdb stores just in-frame clones and leaves some out. V, J and clone size derive from that table, while D and trimming were established from the DNA sequence. This sample has 200,000 to 250,000 clones, with 75% to 85% found just once. Enrolment of Seattle patients took place during active infection, and they were followed longitudinally.

Sample: peripheral blood. The receptor was isolated from a woman aged 80 or over with COVID-19, enrolled during active disease. The rearrangement joins TRBV18 to TRBJ1-4; 8 nucleotides align to TRBD1. This chain's CDR3 is CASSPDRDEKLFF. Here the CDR3 DNA reads TGTGCCAGCTCACCGGACAGGGACGAAAAACTGTTTTTT.